The rows below give T cell receptor beta chains drawn from one sample of a study of CD8 T cells in ankylosing spondylitis. A single record per CDR3 protein comes from TCRdb applying MiXCR to the 5' RACE reads. The repertoire includes 500,000 to 650,000 distinct CDR3 sequences, approximately 5% of them detected once, and approximately 4% sits in the top ten. Sequencing was performed on blood, either unsorted or a sorted T cell fraction (not recorded which). The receptors originated from a male donor with ankylosing spondylitis. The CDR3 runs from the conserved cysteine through the conserved F or W. Fields, in order: clone size, V gene, D gene, J gene, CDR3 protein, CDR3 DNA. The D gene is left open where the match is weak. Not every row has a clone size; where given, it reads once, few, many or a size class.

clone size: many
V gene: TRBV20-1
D gene: -
J gene: TRBJ1-2
CDR3 protein: CSARANYGYTF
CDR3 DNA: TGCAGTGCTAGAGCTAACTATGGCTACACCTTC

clone size: few
V gene: TRBV4-3
D gene: -
J gene: TRBJ2-2
CDR3 protein: CASSQDGYRAGELFF
CDR3 DNA: TGCGCCAGCAGCCAAGATGGGTACAGGGCCGGGGAGCTGTTTTTT

clone size: many
V gene: TRBV20-1
D gene: TRBD2
J gene: TRBJ2-1
CDR3 protein: CSATSVSSYNEQFF
CDR3 DNA: TGCAGTGCGACTAGCGTTAGCTCCTACAATGAGCAGTTCTTC

clone size: many
V gene: TRBV7-2
D gene: TRBD1
J gene: TRBJ1-6
CDR3 protein: CASSQWTGTPLHF
CDR3 DNA: TGTGCCAGCAGTCAGTGGACAGGGACACCCCTCCACTTT

clone size: many
V gene: TRBV29-1
D gene: -
J gene: TRBJ2-3
CDR3 protein: CSSRGDSSSTDTQYF
CDR3 DNA: TGCAGCTCGCGGGGGGACAGTTCTAGCACAGATACGCAGTATTTT

clone size: many
V gene: TRBV7-9
D gene: -
J gene: TRBJ2-3
CDR3 protein: CASSEGAARVTDTQYF
CDR3 DNA: TGTGCCAGCAGCGAGGGTGCGGCCAGGGTCACAGATACGCAGTATTTT

clone size: few
V gene: TRBV5-5
D gene: -
J gene: TRBJ2-7
CDR3 protein: CASSTGRAGEQYF
CDR3 DNA: TGTGCCAGCAGCACAGGGCGCGCGGGGGAGCAGTACTTC

clone size: many
V gene: TRBV5-4
D gene: -
J gene: TRBJ2-3
CDR3 protein: CASSPDGTTDTQYF
CDR3 DNA: TGTGCCAGCAGCCCGGACGGGACCACAGATACGCAGTATTTT

clone size: many
V gene: TRBV6-5
D gene: TRBD1
J gene: TRBJ1-5
CDR3 protein: CASSYSWQGAGQPQHF
CDR3 DNA: TGTGCCAGCAGTTACTCGTGGCAGGGGGCAGGTCAGCCCCAGCATTTT

clone size: many
V gene: TRBV12-3/TRBV12-4
D gene: -
J gene: TRBJ1-1
CDR3 protein: CASSLAPETEAFF
CDR3 DNA: TGTGCCAGCAGTTTAGCGCCGGAGACTGAAGCTTTCTTT

clone size: many
V gene: TRBV7-2
D gene: -
J gene: TRBJ1-4
CDR3 protein: CASSPRAGYEKLFF
CDR3 DNA: TGTGCCAGCAGCCCCCGGGCAGGGTATGAAAAACTGTTTTTT

clone size: -
V gene: TRBV6-5
D gene: -
J gene: TRBJ1-2
CDR3 protein: CASSPSPPGGYGYTF
CDR3 DNA: TGTGCCAGCAGTCCCTCGCCTCCCGGGGGCTATGGCTACACCTTC

clone size: -
V gene: TRBV6-5
D gene: TRBD1
J gene: TRBJ1-2
CDR3 protein: CASSYSKGTGRPTNYGYTF
CDR3 DNA: TGTGCCAGCAGTTACTCGAAAGGGACAGGGCGTCCTACTAACTATGGCTACACCTTC

clone size: many
V gene: TRBV10-2
D gene: -
J gene: TRBJ2-2
CDR3 protein: CASKQTGNTGELFF
CDR3 DNA: TGCGCCAGCAAACAGACAGGGAACACCGGGGAGCTGTTTTTT

clone size: many
V gene: TRBV27
D gene: -
J gene: TRBJ1-2
CDR3 protein: CASKQGMDGYTF
CDR3 DNA: TGTGCCAGCAAACAGGGAATGGACGGCTACACCTTC

clone size: few
V gene: TRBV7-2
D gene: TRBD2
J gene: TRBJ2-3
CDR3 protein: CASKTSGSTDTQYF
CDR3 DNA: TGTGCCAGCAAAACTAGCGGGAGCACAGATACGCAGTATTTT

clone size: many
V gene: TRBV7-7
D gene: TRBD2
J gene: TRBJ2-2
CDR3 protein: CASSHGTSGTVNTGELFF
CDR3 DNA: TGTGCTAGCAGCCACGGGACTAGCGGGACGGTGAACACCGGGGAGCTGTTTTTT

clone size: many
V gene: TRBV5-1
D gene: -
J gene: TRBJ2-7
CDR3 protein: CASSGLRGASYEQYF
CDR3 DNA: TGCGCCAGCAGCGGCCTTCGTGGGGCATCCTACGAGCAGTACTTC

clone size: many
V gene: TRBV18
D gene: -
J gene: TRBJ2-7
CDR3 protein: CASSPQQTETYEQYF
CDR3 DNA: TGTGCCAGCTCACCACAACAGACTGAAACCTACGAGCAGTACTTC

clone size: many
V gene: TRBV29-1
D gene: -
J gene: TRBJ1-1
CDR3 protein: CSVAGWTEAFF
CDR3 DNA: TGCAGCGTCGCAGGGTGGACTGAAGCTTTCTTT

clone size: many
V gene: TRBV6-1
D gene: -
J gene: TRBJ1-1
CDR3 protein: CASRWTVENTEAFF
CDR3 DNA: TGTGCCAGCAGGTGGACAGTGGAGAACACTGAAGCTTTCTTT

clone size: -
V gene: TRBV30
D gene: -
J gene: TRBJ1-1
CDR3 protein: CAWSVLVYTEAFF
CDR3 DNA: TGTGCCTGGAGTGTATTGGTTTACACTGAAGCTTTCTTT

clone size: many
V gene: TRBV6-1
D gene: TRBD1
J gene: TRBJ2-7
CDR3 protein: CASSKRTGFSYEQYF
CDR3 DNA: TGTGCCAGCAGTAAGCGGACAGGGTTCTCCTACGAGCAGTACTTC

clone size: many
V gene: TRBV27
D gene: -
J gene: TRBJ2-7
CDR3 protein: CASSSLGDSEQYF
CDR3 DNA: TGTGCCAGCAGTTCCCTTGGGGACTCCGAGCAGTACTTC

clone size: many
V gene: TRBV20-1
D gene: -
J gene: TRBJ2-5
CDR3 protein: CSASGDKETQYF
CDR3 DNA: TGCAGTGCTAGCGGGGATAAAGAGACCCAGTACTTC

clone size: many
V gene: TRBV6-2/TRBV6-3
D gene: -
J gene: TRBJ2-7
CDR3 protein: CASSPTSFYEQYF
CDR3 DNA: TGTGCCAGCAGTCCCACTAGTTTCTACGAGCAGTACTTC

clone size: many
V gene: TRBV29-1
D gene: -
J gene: TRBJ2-2
CDR3 protein: CSVGNLGELFF
CDR3 DNA: TGCAGCGTTGGGAACCTCGGGGAGCTGTTTTTT

clone size: many
V gene: TRBV20-1
D gene: -
J gene: TRBJ2-5
CDR3 protein: CSAGPRDFQETQYF
CDR3 DNA: TGCAGTGCCGGGCCGCGGGACTTCCAAGAGACCCAGTACTTC

clone size: many
V gene: TRBV20-1
D gene: -
J gene: TRBJ2-5
CDR3 protein: CSASGETQYF
CDR3 DNA: TGCAGTGCTAGCGGGGAGACCCAGTACTTC

clone size: -
V gene: TRBV6-2/TRBV6-3
D gene: -
J gene: TRBJ2-4
CDR3 protein: CASSYWGPRGDIQYF
CDR3 DNA: TGTGCCAGCAGTTACTGGGGACCTAGAGGGGACATTCAGTACTTC

clone size: -
V gene: TRBV4-1
D gene: -
J gene: TRBJ1-2
CDR3 protein: CASSLDPRANYGYTF
CDR3 DNA: TGCGCCAGCAGCCTCGATCCCCGAGCTAACTATGGCTACACCTTC

clone size: many
V gene: TRBV24-1
D gene: -
J gene: TRBJ2-3
CDR3 protein: CATSDPTTDTQYF
CDR3 DNA: TGTGCCACCAGTGACCCGACCACAGATACGCAGTATTTT

clone size: many
V gene: TRBV10-1
D gene: TRBD2
J gene: TRBJ2-1
CDR3 protein: CASRNGLAGDEQFF
CDR3 DNA: TGCGCCAGCAGAAACGGACTAGCGGGCGATGAGCAGTTCTTC

clone size: many
V gene: TRBV20-1
D gene: TRBD2
J gene: TRBJ2-1
CDR3 protein: CSAGGDLVYNEQFF
CDR3 DNA: TGCAGTGCTGGGGGGGACTTAGTTTACAATGAGCAGTTCTTC

clone size: many
V gene: TRBV7-9
D gene: -
J gene: TRBJ1-1
CDR3 protein: CASSRRNEAFF
CDR3 DNA: TGTGCCAGCAGTCGTCGGAATGAAGCTTTCTTT

clone size: few
V gene: TRBV10-3
D gene: -
J gene: TRBJ2-1
CDR3 protein: CAISVFLENYNEQFF
CDR3 DNA: TGTGCCATCAGTGTGTTTTTGGAAAACTACAATGAGCAGTTCTTC

clone size: many
V gene: TRBV7-2
D gene: -
J gene: TRBJ1-1
CDR3 protein: CASSLRGTDPYTEAFF
CDR3 DNA: TGTGCCAGCAGCTTAAGGGGCACAGACCCCTACACTGAAGCTTTCTTT

clone size: few
V gene: TRBV6-7
D gene: TRBD1
J gene: TRBJ1-1
CDR3 protein: CASSGEGAHENTEAFF
CDR3 DNA: TGTGCCAGCAGCGGGGAGGGGGCACATGAGAACACTGAAGCTTTCTTT

clone size: many
V gene: TRBV4-3
D gene: -
J gene: TRBJ1-2
CDR3 protein: CASSQDITGRTVGYTF
CDR3 DNA: TGCGCCAGCAGCCAAGATATTACAGGGAGGACCGTCGGCTACACCTTC

clone size: many
V gene: TRBV29-1
D gene: -
J gene: TRBJ2-7
CDR3 protein: CSVEDLTGYEQYF
CDR3 DNA: TGCAGCGTTGAAGATCTCACAGGCTACGAGCAGTACTTC

clone size: many
V gene: TRBV30
D gene: -
J gene: TRBJ1-1
CDR3 protein: CASQTGAYTEAFF
CDR3 DNA: TGTGCTTCCCAGACGGGCGCCTACACTGAAGCTTTCTTT